The 22 T cell receptor beta chains below come from one sample, sequenced in a study of OX40 agonist ivuxolimab in advanced cancers. Using immunoSEQ multiplex PCR, the repertoire was profiled, and TCRdb retains in-frame clones only, with some absent. The table lists about 28,000 clones, 81% of them singletons. The source was CD4+ or CD8+ T cells sorted from blood, collected in a trial of the OX40 agonist ivuxolimab. These receptors all come from an adult with an advanced solid tumor such as melanoma, head and neck, liver or kidney cancer.

This chain links TRBV4-2 with TRBJ2-1, with a tentative D call TRBD2 (6 bases). The CDR3 spans 15 residues. V dropped 0 bases and J dropped 6 bases, with 12 bases sitting between them. Germline lookup yields CDR1 LGHNA and CDR2 YNFKEQ. The CDR3 reads CASSQEAGSGNEQFF. CDR3 in DNA: TGTGCCAGCAGCCAAGAGGCCGGGAGCGGCAATGAGCAGTTCTTC.

V and J are TRBV7-9 and TRBJ2-3; D may match TRBD1 or TRBD2 (5 bases each). The CDR3 length is 15 residues. Deletions cut 1 base from V and 3 bases from J, with 11 bases between. Germline loops: CDR1 SEHNR, CDR2 FQNEAQ (reference sequence). The CDR3 DNA reads as TGTGCCAGCAGCTTAGTTCGGGGCCGGACAGATACGCAGTATTTT. Amino acid sequence: CASSLVRGRTDTQYF.

The chain joins TRBV7-8 to TRBJ2-3, with no clear D. The length of the CDR3 is 14 residues. CDR1 SGHVS and CDR2 FQNEAQ come from the germline V gene. Trimming took off 5 bases at V and 5 bases at J, with 14 bases between the two ends. CDR3 sequence reads: CASSTNWAVDTQYF. CDR3 bases: TGTGCCAGCAGCACAAACTGGGCGGTAGATACGCAGTATTTT.

The chain recombines TRBV13 with TRBJ2-7; no clear D. Trimming took off 5 bases at V and 0 bases at J, with 5 bases between the two ends. This CDR3 contains 12 residues. Germline loops: CDR1 PRHDT, CDR2 FYEKMQ (reference sequence). The CDR3 bases are TGTGCCAGCAGCACGGACTCCTACGAGCAGTACTTC. Its translation is CASSTDSYEQYF.

This chain joins TRBV7-6 and TRBJ2-1; 10 bases are shared with TRBD2. The length of the CDR3 is 14 residues. From germline, CDR1 is SGHVS and CDR2 FNYEAQ. The V and J ends lost 5 bases and 9 bases, in that order; junction bases with no gene match: 7. Here the CDR3 reads CASSLKAGGGEQFF. CDR3 coding DNA: TGTGCCAGCAGCCTCAAAGCGGGAGGGGGTGAGCAGTTCTTC.

J is TRBJ2-7 and V is TRBV11-2; possibly TRBD2 for D (5 bases). The V and J ends lost 8 bases and 3 bases respectively, with 14 bases between them. The CDR3 runs to 13 residues. Germline lookup yields CDR1 SGHAT and CDR2 FQNNGV. CDR3 in amino acids: CASEGTNLYEQYF. The DNA of the CDR3 is TGTGCCAGCGAGGGCACGAATCTCTACGAGCAGTACTTC.

Remarks on this clone: A junction end diverges from the germline sequence, so it may reflect a read error. This chain uses TRBV7-7 with TRBJ2-7; possible D gene TRBD1, 6 bases. The CDR3 consists of 13 residues. Germline V gene sequence: CDR1 SSHAT, CDR2 FNYEAQ (reference sequence). The CDR3 coding sequence is TGTGCTAGCAGCTTAGAACAGGGTTACGAGCAGTACTTC. This translates into CASSLEQGYEQYF. The full variable domain, in which reference TRBV7-7 and TRBJ2-7 provide the parts outside the CDR3, is GAGVSQSPRYKVTKRGQDVTLRCDPISSHATLYWYQQALGQGPEFLTYFNYEAQPDKSGLPSDRFSAERPEGSISTLTIQRTEQRDSAMYRCASSLEQGYEQYFGPGTRLTVT.

V usage is TRBV9 and J usage is TRBJ2-5; TRBD1 might be the D (5 bases). CDR3 length equals 15 residues. V lost 2 bases to trimming and J lost 1 base, with 12 bases between them. CDR1 is SGDLS, CDR2 YYNGEE, per germline. This chain's CDR3 is CASSVGQGSQETQYF. CDR3 DNA sequence: TGTGCCAGCAGCGTGGGGCAGGGCTCCCAAGAGACCCAGTACTTC.

V usage is TRBV21-1 and J usage is TRBJ2-7; TRBD1, as called in the table, went unchecked against the DNA. TRBV21-1 is deemed a pseudogene. This CDR3 spans 15 amino acids. The DNA of the CDR3 is TGTGCCAGCAGCCGCCAGGTTTCAGGCTCCTACGAGCAGTACTTC. Residues: CASSRQVSGSYEQYF.

The V call is TRBV9, the J call TRBJ2-2; D is ambiguous. Trimming shortened V by 1 base and J by 2 bases, and 6 bases separated the two germline ends. The CDR3 sequence is 14 residues long. Germline V gene data show CDR1 as SGDLS and CDR2 as YYNGEE. CDR3 DNA: TGTGCCAGCAGCGTATCAGGAAACACCGGGGAGCTGTTTTTT. As protein: CASSVSGNTGELFF.

The chain joins TRBV28 to TRBJ1-2; 7 bases fit TRBD1. Germline trimming cut 5 bases from V and 2 bases from J; bases unmatched to any gene: 14. In germline, CDR1 is MDHEN, CDR2 SYDVKM. The CDR3 length is 17 residues. The CDR3 coding sequence is TGTGCCAGCAGTGAAGTAGTCGGGCAGGGGGAAAACTATGGCTACACCTTC. Translation gives CASSEVVGQGENYGYTF.

This rearrangement joins TRBV2 to TRBJ2-7, with 10 bases identical to TRBD1. V lost 6 bases to trimming and J lost 3 bases; unmatched junction nucleotides: 2. CDR1 and CDR2 from the germline V gene are SNHLY and FYNNEI. The CDR3 runs to 13 residues. The CDR3 loop is CASSWTGGYEQYF. CDR3 in DNA: TGTGCCAGCAGCTGGACAGGGGGCTACGAGCAGTACTTC.

The chain has TRBV28 and TRBJ2-4; D may be TRBD2 (5 bases). Germline assignment: CDR1 MDHEN and CDR2 SYDVKM. The CDR3 spans 14 residues. V was cut by 3 bases and J by 10 bases, with 16 bases left in between. The CDR3 sequence: CASSLMEELGIQYF. The CDR3 DNA sequence: TGTGCCAGCAGTTTGATGGAGGAACTGGGGATTCAGTACTTC.

This clone was seen a single time. This rearrangement joins TRBV5-8 to TRBJ2-7; TRBD2 matches 7 bases. V lost 2 bases to trimming and J lost 4 bases; unmatched junction nucleotides: 18. The CDR3 spans 18 residues. The V gene's germline CDR1 is SGHTS and CDR2 YDEGEE. This CDR3 reads CASSFPGLAGTIFYEQYF. CDR3 bases: TGTGCCAGCAGCTTTCCTGGGCTCGCCGGGACTATTTTTTACGAGCAGTACTTC. Combining the CDR3 with reference TRBV5-8 and TRBJ2-7 gives the whole variable domain EAGVTQSPTHLIKTRGQQATLRCSPISGHTSVYWYQQALGLGLQFLLWYDEGEERNRGNFPPRFSGRQFPNYSSELNVNALELEDSALYLCASSFPGLAGTIFYEQYFGPGTRLTVT.

This sequence joins TRBV19 and TRBJ2-7; D not resolved. This CDR3 comprises 15 residues. The V end lost 3 bases, the J end lost 0 bases, and 12 bases lay between the germline ends. The germline gives CDR1 LNHDA, CDR2 SQIVND (reference sequence). Here the CDR3 DNA reads TGTGCCAGTAGTATCCGAATCTTTAGCTCCTACGAGCAGTACTTC. Translating it yields CASSIRIFSSYEQYF.

V is TRBV10-3 and J is TRBJ2-1; D uncertain. Trimming took 9 bases from V and 3 from J, leaving 9 bases between them. Germline V gene lookup returns CDR1 ENHRY and CDR2 SYGVKD. This CDR3 has 12 amino acids. As DNA, the CDR3 is TGTGCCATGGGATCGAACTACAATGAGCAGTTCTTC. Its translation: CAMGSNYNEQFF.

V usage is TRBV15 and J usage is TRBJ2-5, with D maybe TRBD1 (6 bases). Trimming cost V 0 bases and J 4 bases, with 15 bases left between them. CDR3 size: 16 residues. Germline lookup yields CDR1 LNHNV and CDR2 YYDKDF (reference sequence). This CDR3 is CATSREGHRRGETQYF. CDR3 coding DNA: TGTGCCACCAGCAGAGAGGGACACCGGAGAGGAGAGACCCAGTACTTC.

The chain links TRBV28 to TRBJ1-5, with D hard to call. CDR1 MDHEN and CDR2 SYDVKM come from the germline V gene. CDR3 length: 15 residues. The V end lost 7 bases, the J end lost 0 bases, and 13 bases lay between the germline ends. DNA of the CDR3: TGTGCCAGCAATAAGGGTCCGTATAGCAATCAGCCCCAGCATTTT. Translation gives CASNKGPYSNQPQHF.

The J gene is TRBJ2-1, the V gene TRBV11-3, with 10 bases lining up with TRBD2. CDR1 SGHNT and CDR2 YENEEA come from the germline V gene. The V gene end was trimmed by 5 bases and the J gene end by 2 bases; junction bases not matched to a gene: 6. This CDR3 spans 16 amino acids. CDR3 residues: CASSPRTSGTYNEQFF. Written as DNA, the CDR3 is TGTGCCAGCAGCCCGCGGACTAGCGGAACCTACAATGAGCAGTTCTTC.

The chain uses TRBV7-8 and TRBJ1-1; tentative D call: TRBD1 (5 bases). Germline V CDR1 and CDR2: SGHVS, FQNEAQ. The germline V and J ends were trimmed by 7 bases and 0 bases, with 15 bases remaining between them. The CDR3 runs to 15 residues. The CDR3 nucleotides are TGTGCCAGCACCTTCCAGGGTGGCATGAACACTGAAGCTTTCTTT. It yields the protein CASTFQGGMNTEAFF.

The rearrangement uses TRBV7-8 and TRBJ1-2; tentative D call: TRBD1 (6 bases). The CDR3 runs 17 residues. Germline V gives CDR1 SGHVS, CDR2 FQNEAQ. V shed 1 base and J shed 4 bases, with 19 bases lying between them. CDR3 coding DNA: TGTGCCAGCAGCTTAGGGAACCTCCAGGGGATAGGCTATGGCTACACCTTC. Translated: CASSLGNLQGIGYGYTF.

The genes are TRBV6-5 and TRBJ2-3; 9 bases align to TRBD1. CDR3 length equals 15 residues. V lost 2 bases to trimming and J lost 7 bases; unmatched junction nucleotides: 7. Germline-derived CDR1 and CDR2 are MNHEY and SVGAGI. The DNA for the CDR3 is TGTGCCAGCAGTTACGACGGGACAGGGCGAAATACGCAGTATTTT. Translation gives CASSYDGTGRNTQYF.